The 16 T cell receptor beta chains listed next were all sequenced from one sample in a study of CD4+ T cells in melanoma. Only in-frame clones appear in the TCRdb table, and some are missing; sequencing was by immunoSEQ multiplex PCR. The table shows over 100,000 clones, with approximately 90% occurring only once. Sequencing input: peripheral blood. These receptors came from a human donor with melanoma.

The rearrangement uses TRBV19 and TRBJ1-2, with D unclear. V was cut by 6 bases and J by 4 bases, with 12 bases left in between. Germline loops: CDR1 LNHDA, CDR2 SQIVND (reference sequence). This CDR3 has 13 residues. The CDR3 sequence: CASSAPGIYGYTF. In DNA form, the CDR3 reads TGTGCCAGTAGCGCTCCGGGAATCTATGGCTACACCTTC.

The chain joins TRBV28 to TRBJ1-5, with D unclear. The CDR3 is 12 residues long. The germline CDR1 and CDR2 sequences are MDHEN and SYDVKM. V lost 6 bases and J 4 bases, leaving 7 bases between the germline ends. The CDR3 nucleotides read TGTGCCAGCAGACCACCGAATCAGCCCCAGCATTTT. Protein: CASRPPNQPQHF.

V is TRBV20-1 and J is TRBJ2-1, with 7 bases aligning to TRBD2. The CDR3 sequence is 11 residues long. Germline V gene sequence: CDR1 DFQATT, CDR2 SNEGSKA (reference sequence). J gave up 6 bases and V 7 bases, and 3 bases lay outside the gene matches. CDR3: CSGEGINEQFF. In DNA form, the CDR3 reads TGCAGTGGGGAGGGGATCAATGAGCAGTTCTTC.

The count of this clone is one. The chain recombines TRBV9 with TRBJ1-3; D might be TRBD1 (5 bases). The length of the CDR3 is 15 residues. From germline, CDR1 is SGDLS and CDR2 YYNGEE. The V and J ends lost 0 bases and 8 bases respectively, with 15 bases between them. CDR3 sequence: CASSVGGGPLDTIYF. The CDR3 DNA reads TGTGCCAGCAGCGTAGGGGGGGGACCGCTAGACACCATATATTTT.

The rearrangement joins TRBV19 to TRBJ2-3, with 9 bases lining up with TRBD2. CDR1 and CDR2 from the germline V gene are LNHDA and SQIVND (reference sequence). CDR3 length: 16 residues. V shed 3 bases, J shed 4 bases, and the junction held 8 bases outside the gene matches. The CDR3 DNA is TGTGCCAGTAGTATTGGGCTAGCGGGGTTTTCAGATACGCAGTATTTT. Protein sequence: CASSIGLAGFSDTQYF.

J is TRBJ2-1 and V is TRBV9; 7 nucleotides agree with TRBD2. This CDR3 has 15 residues. V trimming: 2 bases; J trimming: 3 bases; junction bases outside the gene matches: 5. Per germline, CDR1 SGDLS and CDR2 YYNGEE. Here the CDR3 DNA reads TGTGCCAGCAGCGTCCGGCTAGCGGACTACAATGAGCAGTTCTTC. Translating gives CASSVRLADYNEQFF. Full variable domain (remainder filled in from reference TRBV9 and TRBJ2-1): DSGVTQTPKHLITATGQRVTLRCSPRSGDLSVYWYQQSLDQGLQFLIQYYNGEERAKGNILERFSAQQFPDLHSELNLSSLELGDSALYFCASSVRLADYNEQFFGPGTRLTVL.

As regards this clone: This same CDR3 is encoded by further DNA sequences in the sample. This chain links TRBV7-3 with TRBJ2-1; D is unclear. Germline CDR1 reads SGHTA; CDR2 reads FQGTGA. The V gene lost 6 bases and the J gene lost 0 bases, with 12 bases spanning the gap. CDR3 size: 15 residues. Here the CDR3 DNA reads TGTGCCAGCAGTCCGGCACCGAGCTCCTACAATGAGCAGTTCTTC. This sequence encodes CASSPAPSSYNEQFF.

This sequence joins TRBV5-6 and TRBJ1-2; 8 nucleotides agree with TRBD1. With V trimmed by 0 bases and J by 7 bases, 8 bases remained unmatched. The CDR3 has 15 residues. Germline assignment: CDR1 SGHDT and CDR2 YYEEEE. The CDR3 DNA sequence: TGTGCCAGCAGCTTGGCACAGGGGGTATCCTCTGGCTACACCTTC. Amino acids: CASSLAQGVSSGYTF.

This chain joins TRBV28 and TRBJ2-5, with 7 bases matching TRBD1. Germline values: CDR1 MDHEN, CDR2 SYDVKM. V was clipped by 9 bases and J by 1 base; unmatched bases: 2. There are 12 residues in the CDR3. The CDR3 sequence: CASGTAQETQYF. The CDR3, as DNA: TGTGCCAGTGGGACAGCCCAAGAGACCCAGTACTTC.

The chain employs TRBV19 and TRBJ1-6, with 9 nucleotides matching TRBD1. V trimming: 5 bases; J trimming: 14 bases; junction bases outside the gene matches: 10. Germline loops: CDR1 LNHDA, CDR2 SQIVND (reference sequence). This CDR3 is 14 amino acids long. The DNA of the CDR3 is TGTGCCAGTAGTCTCCGGGACAGGGCCGTCACCCTCCACTTT. Amino acid sequence: CASSLRDRAVTLHF.

The chain uses TRBV4-1 and TRBJ2-5, with TRBD2 as a possible D gene (5 bases). V was trimmed by 0 bases and J by 5 bases, leaving 13 bases between them. Germline CDR1 reads MGHRA; CDR2 reads YSYEKL. This CDR3 region has 15 residues. The CDR3 loop reads CASSQEDSSRETQYF. The CDR3, as DNA: TGCGCCAGCAGCCAAGAGGACTCTTCTCGGGAGACCCAGTACTTC.

The J gene is TRBJ2-5, the V gene TRBV7-6; no clear D gene. This CDR3 region has 16 residues. Looked up from germline, CDR1 is SGHVS and CDR2 is FNYEAQ. The V and J ends lost 5 bases and 3 bases respectively, with 19 bases between them. The DNA for the CDR3 is TGTGCCAGCAGCACCCCCTCCGACGGCTTCAAAGAGACCCAGTACTTC. It codes for CASSTPSDGFKETQYF.

CDR3 bases: TGTGCCAGCAGTGCTTGGGGGGGCTTCCAAGAGACCCAGTACTTC. This encodes CASSAWGGFQETQYF. V and J are TRBV25-1 and TRBJ2-5; tentative D call: TRBD2 (7 bases). This CDR3 comprises 15 residues. Germline V gives CDR1 MGHDK, CDR2 SYGVNS. V was cut by 4 bases and J by 1 base, with 13 bases left in between.

This chain uses TRBV2 with TRBJ1-1; D might be TRBD1 (5 bases). The length of the CDR3 is 14 residues. CDR1 is SNHLY, CDR2 FYNNEI, per germline. The germline V and J ends were trimmed by 6 bases and 6 bases, with 17 bases remaining between them. The CDR3 is CASRAGRLEAEAFF. Here the CDR3 DNA reads TGTGCCAGCAGGGCAGGGAGATTGGAGGCTGAAGCTTTCTTT. The variable domain in full, completed from reference TRBV2 and TRBJ1-1, reads EPEVTQTPSHQVTQMGQEVILRCVPISNHLYFYWYRQILGQKVEFLVSFYNNEISEKSEIFDDQFSVERPDGSNFTLKIRSTKLEDSAMYFCASRAGRLEAEAFFGQGTRLTVV.

The rearrangement joins TRBV5-4 to TRBJ2-3; 9 nucleotides match TRBD2. The CDR3 has 14 amino acids. Trimming took 5 bases from V and 2 from J; bases not matched to a gene: 3. Germline-derived CDR1 and CDR2 are SGHNT and YYREEE (reference sequence). The DNA of the CDR3 is TGTGCCAGCAGGGTAGCGGGAGTCACAGATACGCAGTATTTT. It translates to CASRVAGVTDTQYF.

The J gene is TRBJ2-7, the V gene TRBV7-2, with D maybe TRBD2 (7 bases). The germline V gene has CDR1 SGHTA and CDR2 FQGNSA. The CDR3 runs 15 residues. The germline V and J ends were trimmed by 5 bases and 2 bases, with 16 bases remaining between them. In nucleotides, the CDR3 is TGTGCCAGCAGCCCCTCGGGGGGCGCTCCCTACGAGCAGTACTTC. Residues: CASSPSGGAPYEQYF.